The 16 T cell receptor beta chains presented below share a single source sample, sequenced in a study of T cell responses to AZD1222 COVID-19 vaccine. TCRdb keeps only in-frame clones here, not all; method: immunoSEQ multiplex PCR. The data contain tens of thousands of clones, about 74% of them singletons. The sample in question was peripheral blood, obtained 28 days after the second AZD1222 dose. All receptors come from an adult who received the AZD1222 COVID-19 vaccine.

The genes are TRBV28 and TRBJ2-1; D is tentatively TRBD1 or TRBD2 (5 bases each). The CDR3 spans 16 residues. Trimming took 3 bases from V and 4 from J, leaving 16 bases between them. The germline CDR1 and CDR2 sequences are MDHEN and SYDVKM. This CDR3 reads CASSLGTESYYNEQFF. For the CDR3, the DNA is TGTGCCAGCAGTTTGGGGACGGAGTCCTATTACAATGAGCAGTTCTTC.

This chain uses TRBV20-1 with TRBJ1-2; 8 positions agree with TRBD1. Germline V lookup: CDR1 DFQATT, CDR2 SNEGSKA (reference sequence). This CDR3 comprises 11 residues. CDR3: CRSWTGNGYTF. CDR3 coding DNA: TGCAGGTCTTGGACAGGGAATGGCTACACCTTC.

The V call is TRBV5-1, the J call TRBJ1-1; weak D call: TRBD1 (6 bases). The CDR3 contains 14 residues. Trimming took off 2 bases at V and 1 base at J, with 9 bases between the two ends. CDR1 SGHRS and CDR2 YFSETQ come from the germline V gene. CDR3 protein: CASSFRTENTEAFF. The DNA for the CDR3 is TGCGCCAGCAGCTTCCGGACAGAGAACACTGAAGCTTTCTTT. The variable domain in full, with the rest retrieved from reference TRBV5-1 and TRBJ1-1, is KAGVTQTPRYLIKTRGQQVTLSCSPISGHRSVSWYQQTPGQGLQFLFEYFSETQRNKGNFPGRFSGRQFSNSRSEMNVSTLELGDSALYLCASSFRTENTEAFFGQGTRLTVV.

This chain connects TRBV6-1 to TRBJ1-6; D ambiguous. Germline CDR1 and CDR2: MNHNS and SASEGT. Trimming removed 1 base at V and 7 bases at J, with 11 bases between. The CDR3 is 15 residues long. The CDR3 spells CASSEVRAMNSPLHF. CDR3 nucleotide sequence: TGTGCCAGCAGTGAAGTTAGAGCGATGAATTCACCCCTCCACTTT.

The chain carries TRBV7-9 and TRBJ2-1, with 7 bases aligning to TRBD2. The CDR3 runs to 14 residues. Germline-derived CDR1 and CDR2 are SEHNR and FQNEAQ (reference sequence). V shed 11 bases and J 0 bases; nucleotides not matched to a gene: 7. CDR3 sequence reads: CAGGLSSSYNEQFF. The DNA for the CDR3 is TGTGCCGGGGGACTATCGAGCTCCTACAATGAGCAGTTCTTC.

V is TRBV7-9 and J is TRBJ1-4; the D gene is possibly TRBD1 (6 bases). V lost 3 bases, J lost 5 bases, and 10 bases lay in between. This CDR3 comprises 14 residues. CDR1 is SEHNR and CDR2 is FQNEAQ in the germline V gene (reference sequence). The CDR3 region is CASSLGQLNEKLFF. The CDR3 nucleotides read TGTGCCAGCAGCTTGGGACAACTAAATGAAAAACTGTTTTTT.

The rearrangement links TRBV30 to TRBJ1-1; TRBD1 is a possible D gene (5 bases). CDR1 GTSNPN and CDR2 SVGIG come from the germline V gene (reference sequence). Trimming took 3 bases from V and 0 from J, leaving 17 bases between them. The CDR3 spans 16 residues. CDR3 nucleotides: TGTGCCTGGAGGCCCCCAGGACCAGGGATGAACACTGAAGCTTTCTTT. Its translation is CAWRPPGPGMNTEAFF. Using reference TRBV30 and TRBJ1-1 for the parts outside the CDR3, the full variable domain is SQTIHQWPATLVQPVGSPLSLECTVEGTSNPNLYWYRQAAGRGLQLLFYSVGIGQISSEVPQNLSASRPQDRQFILSSKKLLLSDSGFYLCAWRPPGPGMNTEAFFGQGTRLTVV.

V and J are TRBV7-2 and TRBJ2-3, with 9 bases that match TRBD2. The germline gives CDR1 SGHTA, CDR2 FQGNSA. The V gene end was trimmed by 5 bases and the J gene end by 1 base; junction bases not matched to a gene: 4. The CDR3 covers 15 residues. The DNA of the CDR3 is TGTGCCAGCAGCCCTAGCGGGGCTCGCACAGATACGCAGTATTTT. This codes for CASSPSGARTDTQYF.

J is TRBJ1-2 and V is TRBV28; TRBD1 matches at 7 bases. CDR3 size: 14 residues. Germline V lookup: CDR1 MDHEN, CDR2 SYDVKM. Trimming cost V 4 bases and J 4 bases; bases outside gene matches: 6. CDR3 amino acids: CASSSPGQLYGYTF. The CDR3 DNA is TGTGCCAGCAGTTCTCCGGGACAGCTCTATGGCTACACCTTC.

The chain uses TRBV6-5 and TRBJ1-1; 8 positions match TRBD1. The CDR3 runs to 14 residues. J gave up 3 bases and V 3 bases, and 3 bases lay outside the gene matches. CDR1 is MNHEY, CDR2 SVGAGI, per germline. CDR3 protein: CASSYDRGHTEAFF. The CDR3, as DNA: TGTGCCAGCAGTTATGACAGGGGTCACACTGAAGCTTTCTTT.

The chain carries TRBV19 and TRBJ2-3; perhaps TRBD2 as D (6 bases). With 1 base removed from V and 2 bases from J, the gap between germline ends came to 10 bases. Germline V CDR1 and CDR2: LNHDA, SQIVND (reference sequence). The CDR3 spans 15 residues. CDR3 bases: TGTGCCAGTAGTATAGGACCGGGGGACACAGATACGCAGTATTTT. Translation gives CASSIGPGDTDTQYF.

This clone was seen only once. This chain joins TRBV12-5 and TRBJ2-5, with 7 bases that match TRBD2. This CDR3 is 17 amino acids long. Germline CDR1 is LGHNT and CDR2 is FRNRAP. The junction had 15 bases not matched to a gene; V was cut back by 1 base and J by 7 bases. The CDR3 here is CASGLGGLLRESRTQYF. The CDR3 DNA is TGTGCTAGTGGTTTGGGGGGACTACTTCGTGAGTCGCGGACCCAGTACTTC.

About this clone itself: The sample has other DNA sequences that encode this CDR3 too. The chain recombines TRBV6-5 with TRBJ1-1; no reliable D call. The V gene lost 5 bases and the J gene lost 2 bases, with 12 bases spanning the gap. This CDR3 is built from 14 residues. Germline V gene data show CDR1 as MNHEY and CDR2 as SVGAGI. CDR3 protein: CASSPRTGNTEAFF. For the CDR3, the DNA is TGTGCCAGCAGTCCGAGGACGGGAAACACTGAAGCTTTCTTT.

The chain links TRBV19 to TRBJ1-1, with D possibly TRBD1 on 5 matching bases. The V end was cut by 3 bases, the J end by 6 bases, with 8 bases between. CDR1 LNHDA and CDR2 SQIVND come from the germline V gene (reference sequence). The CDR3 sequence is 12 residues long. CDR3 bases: TGTGCCAGTAGTATGCCGGGGGCTGAAGCTTTCTTT. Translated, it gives CASSMPGAEAFF.

The CDR3 DNA is TGTGCCAGCAGTTTTTCCCAAGCCAAAAACATTCAGTACTTC. It encodes CASSFSQAKNIQYF. The chain links TRBV28 to TRBJ2-4; D gene ambiguous. This CDR3 contains 14 residues. The germline CDR1 and CDR2 sequences are MDHEN and SYDVKM. The V end was cut by 3 bases, the J end by 0 bases, with 6 bases between. The whole variable domain, remainder taken from reference TRBV28 and TRBJ2-4, is DVKVTQSSRYLVKRTGEKVFLECVQDMDHENMFWYRQDPGLGLRLIYFSYDVKMKEKGDIPEGYSVSREKKERFSLILESASTNQTSMYLCASSFSQAKNIQYFGAGTRLSVL.

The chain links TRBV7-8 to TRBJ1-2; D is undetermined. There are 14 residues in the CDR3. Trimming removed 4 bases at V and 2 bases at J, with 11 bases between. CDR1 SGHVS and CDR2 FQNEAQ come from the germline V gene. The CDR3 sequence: CASSSNRRNYGYTF. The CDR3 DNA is TGTGCCAGCAGCTCGAACAGAAGGAACTATGGCTACACCTTC.